The T cell receptor beta chain described here comes from a study of PD-1 blockade in classical Hodgkin lymphoma. Findings of the study overall: Before treatment, TCR diversity in newly diagnosed patients was reportedly lower than in healthy donors.

Of note for this clone: Its antigen remains unidentified.

Generated by immunoSEQ multiplex PCR, the TCRdb table keeps only in-frame clones and is missing some. Here the sample spans 20,000 to 30,000 clones, under 90% being singletons. Brentuximab vedotin exposure varied among the patients, all of whom had relapsed after autologous stem cell transplantation. Germline values: CDR1 LNHDA, CDR2 SQIVND (reference sequence). There are 15 residues in the CDR3. After removal of 6 bases from V and 1 base from J, the junction contained 5 bases not matched to a gene. This TCR came from a human donor with classical Hodgkin lymphoma. The sample here was peripheral blood mononuclear cells (PBMCs), taken before the second cycle of nivolumab. V is TRBV19 and J is TRBJ1-5, with TRBD1 identical over 8 bases. The CDR3 reads CASSEDRASNQPQHF. CDR3 nucleotide sequence: TGTGCCAGTAGCGAGGACAGGGCAAGCAATCAGCCCCAGCATTTT.